Listed here are 8 T cell receptor beta chains from one sample, sequenced in a study of shared clonotypes between healthy human individuals. The protocol was immunoSEQ multiplex PCR, while the TCRdb copy is restricted to in-frame clones and leaves out a portion. The sample has about 1 million clones; around 82% are singletons. Sequenced: memory CD4+ T cells from PBMCs. Subset indicated: CD45RA-negative fraction. All receptors derive from a young man in good health. Some clones in this sample may be carry-over from other donors' samples.

The chain has TRBV29-1 and TRBJ2-3, with D possibly TRBD1 on 6 matching bases. The CDR3 loop spans 17 amino acids. Looked up from germline, CDR1 is SQVTM and CDR2 is ANQGSEA. The V end was cut by 4 bases, the J end by 1 base, with 21 bases between. DNA for the CDR3: TGCAGCGTTGCAGGCTGGACAGACTCTGGGCGCACAGATACGCAGTATTTT. It translates to CSVAGWTDSGRTDTQYF.

Notes on this clone: This may be a read error, as it is one base from a much larger clone. The chain has TRBV2 and TRBJ1-5; no definite D call. From germline, CDR1 is SNHLY and CDR2 FYNNEI. The length of the CDR3 is 12 residues. Trimming took off 6 bases at V and 0 bases at J, with 3 bases between the two ends. As DNA, the CDR3 is TGTGCCAGCAGGAGTAGCAATCAGCCCCAGCATTTT. It specifies CASRSSNQPQHF.

The chain combines TRBV30 with TRBJ2-7; D remains ambiguous. CDR3 length: 16 residues. V was trimmed by 3 bases and J by 2 bases, leaving 20 bases between them. Germline V gene data show CDR1 as GTSNPN and CDR2 as SVGIG (reference sequence). Here the CDR3 DNA reads TGTGCCTGGAGCCTTTTCGGAACTCAAAGAACCTACGAGCAGTACTTC. As protein: CAWSLFGTQRTYEQYF. Combining the CDR3 with reference TRBV30 and TRBJ2-7 gives the whole variable domain SQTIHQWPATLVQPVGSPLSLECTVEGTSNPNLYWYRQAAGRGLQLLFYSVGIGQISSEVPQNLSASRPQDRQFILSSKKLLLSDSGFYLCAWSLFGTQRTYEQYFGPGTRLTVT.

The table lists this clone with a count of one. The chain combines TRBV6-1 with TRBJ2-1; possibly TRBD2 for D (6 bases). The V gene lost 7 bases and the J gene lost 0 bases, with 13 bases spanning the gap. The CDR3 contains 15 residues. Per the germline V gene, CDR1 is MNHNS and CDR2 is SASEGT. The CDR3 spells CASIRDFSSYNEQFF. The CDR3 DNA is TGTGCCAGCATCCGGGACTTTAGCTCCTACAATGAGCAGTTCTTC.

The chain is built from TRBV4-1 and TRBJ2-4; no clear D gene. Germline values: CDR1 MGHRA, CDR2 YSYEKL. The CDR3 spans 15 residues. V was cut by 2 bases and J by 2 bases, with 10 bases left in between. The CDR3 sequence is CASSQPKHPKNIQYF. For the CDR3, the DNA is TGCGCCAGCAGCCAACCCAAACACCCCAAAAACATTCAGTACTTC.

This clone appeared once. The chain couples TRBV2 to TRBJ1-6; TRBD1 matches 7 bases. There are 17 residues in the CDR3. Germline CDR1 SNHLY, CDR2 FYNNEI. The V and J ends lost 6 bases and 7 bases, in that order; junction bases with no gene match: 15. CDR3 sequence reads: CASSFSGGGQRNSPLHF. The CDR3 DNA reads as TGTGCCAGCAGCTTCTCGGGTGGGGGACAGAGGAATTCACCCCTCCACTTT.

The chain recombines TRBV5-1 with TRBJ1-2, with 8 bases that match TRBD1. The germline gives CDR1 SGHRS, CDR2 YFSETQ. The CDR3 contains 14 residues. The J segment lost 8 bases and the V segment lost 2 bases, leaving 8 bases of the junction unmatched. This chain's CDR3 is CASSLEDRATGYTF. The CDR3 DNA reads TGCGCCAGCAGCTTAGAGGACAGGGCTACAGGCTACACCTTC.

The gene calls are TRBV7-9 and TRBJ1-1; no clear D. Germline values: CDR1 SEHNR, CDR2 FQNEAQ (reference sequence). The CDR3 is 14 amino acids. V lost 4 bases to trimming and J lost 3 bases, with 12 bases between them. CDR3 DNA: TGTGCCAGCAGCTCCTTCTCGGCGCACACTGAAGCTTTCTTT. It specifies CASSSFSAHTEAFF.